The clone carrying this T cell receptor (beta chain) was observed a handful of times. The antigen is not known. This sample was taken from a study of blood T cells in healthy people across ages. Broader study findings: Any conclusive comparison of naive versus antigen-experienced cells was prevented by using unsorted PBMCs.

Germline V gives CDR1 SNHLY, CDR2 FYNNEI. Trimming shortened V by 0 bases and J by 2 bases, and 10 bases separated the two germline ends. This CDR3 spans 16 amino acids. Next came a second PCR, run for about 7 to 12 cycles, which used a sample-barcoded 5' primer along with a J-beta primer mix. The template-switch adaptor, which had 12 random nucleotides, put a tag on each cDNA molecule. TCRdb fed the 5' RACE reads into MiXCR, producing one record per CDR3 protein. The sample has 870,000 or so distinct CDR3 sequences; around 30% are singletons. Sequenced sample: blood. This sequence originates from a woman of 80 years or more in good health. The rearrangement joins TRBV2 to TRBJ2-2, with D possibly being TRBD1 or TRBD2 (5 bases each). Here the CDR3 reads CASSEAGTLNTGELFF. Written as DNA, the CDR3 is TGTGCCAGCAGTGAAGCCGGGACCTTAAACACCGGGGAGCTGTTTTTT. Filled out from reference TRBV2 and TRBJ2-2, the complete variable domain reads EPEVTQTPSHQVTQMGQEVILRCVPISNHLYFYWYRQILGQKVEFLVSFYNNEISEKSEIFDDQFSVERPDGSNFTLKIRSTKLEDSAMYFCASSEAGTLNTGELFFGEGSRLTVL.